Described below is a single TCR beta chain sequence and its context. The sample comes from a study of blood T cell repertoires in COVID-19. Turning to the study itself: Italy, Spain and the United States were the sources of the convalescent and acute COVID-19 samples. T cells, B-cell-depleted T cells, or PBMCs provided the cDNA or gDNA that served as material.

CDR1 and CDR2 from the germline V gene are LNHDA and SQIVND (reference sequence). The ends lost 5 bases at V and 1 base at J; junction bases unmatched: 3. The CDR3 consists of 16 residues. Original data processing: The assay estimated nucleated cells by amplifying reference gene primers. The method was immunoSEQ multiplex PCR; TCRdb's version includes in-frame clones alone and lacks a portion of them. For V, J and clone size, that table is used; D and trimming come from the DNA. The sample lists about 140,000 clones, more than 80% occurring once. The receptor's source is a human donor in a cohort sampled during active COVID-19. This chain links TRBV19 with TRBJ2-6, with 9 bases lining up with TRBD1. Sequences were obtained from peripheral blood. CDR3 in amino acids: CASSGDRASGANVLTF. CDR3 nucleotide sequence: TGTGCCAGTAGTGGGGACAGGGCTTCTGGGGCCAACGTCCTGACTTTC.